One and the same sample provided the 18 T cell receptor beta chains below, sequenced in a study of control samples from healthy donors and cancer patients (dated by TCRdb to about 2020). Libraries were made using the immunoSEQ multiplex PCR assay. As stored in TCRdb, this immuneACCESS dataset retains in-frame rearrangements with V and J assigned. A fraction of the clones does not appear; measured against another copy, unresolved V genes explain less than half of the discrepancy, and the remainder lacks a known reason. This sample gives 120,000 to 150,000 clones in total; 91% of them show up just once. Together, the top ten hold about 3% of the sample. Sequenced input: blood. The receptors derive from a man under 40 in good health.

This clone came up a few times. The rearrangement uses TRBV6-5 and TRBJ1-5, with D possibly being TRBD1 (6 bases). The germline CDR1 and CDR2 sequences are MNHEY and SVGAGI. The CDR3 is 14 amino acids. V lost 5 bases, J lost 4 bases, and 12 bases lay in between. DNA of the CDR3: TGTGCCAGCAGTCAGGACAGCCTGAATCAGCCCCAGCATTTT. This translates into CASSQDSLNQPQHF.

This chain uses TRBV7-9 with TRBJ2-1; tentative D call: TRBD1 (6 bases). There are 16 residues in the CDR3. The V end was cut by 5 bases, the J end by 9 bases, with 23 bases between. The germline CDR1 and CDR2 sequences are SEHNR and FQNEAQ (reference sequence). CDR3 in DNA: TGTGCCAGCAGCCTCGGACAGTTTAACTCGGTAGGTGAGCAGTTCTTC. This encodes CASSLGQFNSVGEQFF.

V and J are TRBV7-6 and TRBJ2-2; D unresolved. The CDR3 runs to 15 residues. Trimming pared 0 bases from V and 0 bases from J, leaving 5 bases between. Germline CDR1 reads SGHVS; CDR2 reads FNYEAQ. The CDR3 is CASSLAPTNTGELFF. The CDR3 DNA sequence: TGTGCCAGCAGCTTAGCTCCCACGAACACCGGGGAGCTGTTTTTT.

V is TRBV5-1 and J is TRBJ1-4; D gene unclear. This CDR3 comprises 17 residues. Germline CDR1 SGHRS, CDR2 YFSETQ. Deletions cut 0 bases from V and 0 bases from J, with 12 bases between. CDR3 sequence reads: CASSLGGAATTNEKLFF. The CDR3 DNA reads as TGCGCCAGCAGCTTGGGTGGAGCGGCCACAACTAATGAAAAACTGTTTTTT.

This chain joins TRBV20-1 and TRBJ2-5; no clear D gene. The CDR3 totals 14 residues. CDR1 and CDR2 (germline): DFQATT, SNEGSKA (reference sequence). The V end was cut by 3 bases, the J end by 1 base, with 12 bases between. For the CDR3, the DNA is TGCAGTGCTAGTGCCCAAATTACCCAAGAGACCCAGTACTTC. Its protein is CSASAQITQETQYF.

The V call is TRBV28, the J call TRBJ1-2, with a tentative D call TRBD1 (5 bases). Between the trimmed V and J ends, which lost 6 bases and 8 bases, there was a span of 16 bases. Germline CDR1 reads MDHEN; CDR2 reads SYDVKM. The CDR3 extends over 13 amino acids. CDR3 sequence: CASRPGTHLGYTF. CDR3 DNA: TGTGCCAGCAGACCCGGGACCCATCTCGGCTACACCTTC.

This clone was recorded only once. The CDR3 bases are TGCGCCAGCAGCTTGCCGACAGGGCTGAACACTGAAGCTTTCTTT. Amino acids: CASSLPTGLNTEAFF. The gene calls are TRBV5-1 and TRBJ1-1; 7 nucleotides match TRBD1. Germline CDR1 and CDR2: SGHRS and YFSETQ. J lost 0 bases, V lost 1 base, and 3 bases had no gene match. This CDR3 comprises 15 residues.

The chain links TRBV18 to TRBJ1-6; TRBD1 matches 9 bases. The CDR3 has 14 residues. V was pared by 4 bases and J by 10 bases, with 5 bases of the junction left unmatched. Germline CDR1 KGHSH, CDR2 LQKENI. Written as DNA, the CDR3 is TGTGCCAGCTCACTCGGGACAGGGCGCTCACCCCTCCACTTT. It translates to CASSLGTGRSPLHF.

The chain links TRBV12-5 to TRBJ1-1, with 7 bases matching TRBD1. Germline V CDR1 and CDR2: LGHNT, FRNRAP. The CDR3 is made up of 16 amino acids. The V segment lost 7 bases and the J segment 3 bases; nucleotides outside the gene matches: 14. The CDR3 DNA is TGTGCTAGTGCACCGCCCAGACAGGGAGGGGACACTGAAGCTTTCTTT. Protein product: CASAPPRQGGDTEAFF.

In its sample, this clone was seen a few times. The V and J genes are TRBV6-1 and TRBJ1-6; no firm D call. Germline V CDR1 and CDR2: MNHNS, SASEGT. This CDR3 is built from 15 residues. V shed 3 bases and J shed 0 bases, with 6 bases lying between them. The CDR3 sequence: CASSEGSSYNSPLHF. As DNA, the CDR3 is TGTGCCAGCAGTGAGGGCAGCTCCTATAATTCACCCCTCCACTTT.

The genes are TRBV4-1 and TRBJ1-3; D gene unclear. The CDR3 covers 12 residues. V was clipped by 5 bases and J by 4 bases, with 6 bases between them. Germline CDR1 reads MGHRA; CDR2 reads YSYEKL. The CDR3 region has the DNA TGCGCCAGCAGCACGGACGGAAACACCATATATTTT. Its protein is CASSTDGNTIYF.

The chain recombines TRBV5-4 with TRBJ2-3; 10 bases fit TRBD1. V shed 0 bases and J 1 base; nucleotides not matched to a gene: 8. Germline CDR1 is SGHNT and CDR2 is YYREEE (reference sequence). This CDR3 has 18 residues. CDR3 in amino acids: CASSLETGGDPGTDTQYF. The CDR3 bases are TGTGCCAGCAGCTTGGAGACAGGGGGCGACCCCGGCACAGATACGCAGTATTTT.

V gene TRBV30 combines with J gene TRBJ2-1; the D gene could be TRBD1 or TRBD2 (6 bases each). The ends were cut back, 4 bases at V and 5 bases at J, with 18 bases in the middle. The germline CDR1 and CDR2 sequences are GTSNPN and SVGIG (reference sequence). This CDR3 is built from 15 residues. The CDR3 here is CAWTDKGGPNNEQFF. CDR3 DNA sequence: TGTGCCTGGACCGATAAGGGGGGACCAAACAATGAGCAGTTCTTC.

The chain joins TRBV20-1 to TRBJ2-3; D is unresolved. Trimming pared 6 bases from V and 1 base from J, leaving 5 bases between. The CDR3 runs to 11 residues. Germline CDR1 and CDR2: DFQATT and SNEGSKA (reference sequence). CDR3 sequence reads: CSATRTDTQYF. DNA for the CDR3: TGCAGTGCCACTCGCACAGATACGCAGTATTTT.

The chain has TRBV2 and TRBJ2-7; a possible D gene is TRBD1 (5 bases). The CDR3 extends over 12 amino acids. Trimming cost V 7 bases and J 0 bases, with 7 bases left between them. The germline gives CDR1 SNHLY, CDR2 FYNNEI. This CDR3 reads CASIGVSYEQYF. CDR3 nucleotides: TGTGCCAGCATAGGGGTCTCCTACGAGCAGTACTTC.

The genes are TRBV10-3 and TRBJ2-1, with D possibly matching TRBD1 (7 bases). The germline V gene encodes CDR1 ENHRY and CDR2 SYGVKD. The CDR3 covers 13 residues. V was trimmed by 6 bases and J by 7 bases, leaving 13 bases between them. The CDR3 DNA is TGTGCCATCAGAGAACAGGGGAGGAATGAGCAGTTCTTC. Its translation: CAIREQGRNEQFF.

V usage is TRBV19 and J usage is TRBJ2-7; a weak D match, TRBD2 (6 bases). This CDR3 spans 15 amino acids. V lost 1 base to trimming and J lost 1 base, with 11 bases between them. The germline CDR1 and CDR2 sequences are LNHDA and SQIVND (reference sequence). The CDR3 sequence: CASSIGTGLSYEQYF. Written as DNA, the CDR3 is TGTGCCAGTAGTATAGGGACGGGACTTTCCTACGAGCAGTACTTC.

Notes on this clone: The sample contains more than one DNA sequence encoding this CDR3. V usage is TRBV5-1 and J usage is TRBJ1-3; D not resolved. Trimming took 0 bases from V and 1 from J, leaving 8 bases between them. The CDR3 totals 15 residues. The germline V gene encodes CDR1 SGHRS and CDR2 YFSETQ. CDR3 loop: CASSLDRGSGNTIYF. CDR3 in DNA: TGCGCCAGCAGCTTGGATCGGGGATCTGGAAACACCATATATTTT. The whole variable domain, filled in from reference TRBV5-1 and TRBJ1-3, reads KAGVTQTPRYLIKTRGQQVTLSCSPISGHRSVSWYQQTPGQGLQFLFEYFSETQRNKGNFPGRFSGRQFSNSRSEMNVSTLELGDSALYLCASSLDRGSGNTIYFGEGSWLTVV.